The clone carrying this TCR beta chain was observed many times. Its specificity is not known. TCRdb ran MiXCR on the RT-PCR reads and lists one entry per CDR3 protein. The sample has 500,000 to 550,000 distinct CDR3 sequences, around 8% seen once. These data belong to a study of response to subunit inactivated influenza vaccine. General study findings and limits: New T cells are recruited in small numbers by each seasonal influenza vaccination, according to the authors' suggestion.

V lost 2 bases to trimming and J lost 5 bases, with 15 bases between them. The CDR3 consists of 16 residues. This specimen was PBMCs from blood, taken around 25 months after vaccination. The rearrangement joins TRBV12-3 or TRBV12-4 to TRBJ1-4, with a possible D match to TRBD1 (5 bases). The source is a man aged 50-75 years who received an inactivated influenza vaccine. This CDR3 is CASSLSGARGNEKLFF. The DNA for the CDR3 is TGTGCCAGCAGTTTATCCGGGGCCCGGGGGAATGAAAAACTGTTTTTT.